Below are 5 T cell receptor beta chains sequenced from a single sample in a study of T cells in Graves' hyperthyroidism and ophthalmopathy. Template material for amplifying TCR beta CDR3 regions consisted of RNA transcripts. First-round RT-PCR targeting the TCR CDR3 was performed with the HTBI primer set. Using its own MiXCR run on the multiplex PCR reads, TCRdb lists one record per CDR3 protein. This table has 350,000 to 400,000 distinct CDR3 sequences, about 20% appearing once. The sequenced sample was blood. The receptors come from a woman aged 18-29 years with Graves' hyperthyroidism.

This clonotype was counted at least ten times. V is TRBV10-3 and J is TRBJ1-1; D remains ambiguous. The ends were cut back, 2 bases at V and 1 base at J, with 2 bases in the middle. CDR3 length: 12 amino acids. Per germline, CDR1 ENHRY and CDR2 SYGVKD. CDR3 coding DNA: TGTGCCATCAGTGAGGGGAACACTGAAGCTTTCTTT. This sequence encodes CAISEGNTEAFF.

As regards this clonotype: This CDR3 fails to terminate in the conserved phenylalanine or tryptophan, so it likely reflects a read error. The DNA is left out, because the CDR3 cannot be placed on it with certainty; the CDR3 is given as TCRdb lists it. The gene calls are TRBV20-1 and TRBJ1-1; TRBD1 reflects the table's D call only, with no check against the DNA. The CDR3 is 12 residues long, ends included. CDR1 and CDR2 from the germline V gene are DFQATT and SNEGSKA (reference sequence). The CDR3 protein is CSASGADTEACL.

This clonotype was recorded at least ten times. The rearrangement uses TRBV28 and TRBJ2-7; D is possibly TRBD1 (5 bases). There are 14 residues in the CDR3. Germline assignment: CDR1 MDHEN and CDR2 SYDVKM. Trimming took 2 bases from V and 3 from J, leaving 11 bases between them. As DNA, the CDR3 is TGTGCCAGCAGTTTAGGACAAAGTGGCTACGAGCAGTACTTC. Residues: CASSLGQSGYEQYF.

The chain carries TRBV5-1 and TRBJ2-7, with 11 bases matching TRBD1. The V and J ends lost 0 bases and 7 bases, in that order; junction bases with no gene match: 6. CDR3 size: 15 residues. In germline, CDR1 is SGHRS, CDR2 YFSETQ. As DNA, the CDR3 is TGCGCCAGCAGCTTGGCTGGACAGGGGGCGGAGGAGCAGTACTTC. It is translated as CASSLAGQGAEEQYF.

The table lists this clonotype with many counts. The chain employs TRBV14 and TRBJ1-5; D possibly corresponds to TRBD1 (6 bases). Germline V gives CDR1 SGHDN, CDR2 FVKESK. Trimming removed 7 bases from V and 0 bases from J, with 16 bases in between. The CDR3 sequence is 16 residues long. CDR3 sequence (DNA): TGTGCCAGCACGGGGGCAGAACTATATAGCAATCAGCCCCAGCATTTT. Residues: CASTGAELYSNQPQHF.